Listed below are T cell receptor beta chains from one sample, sequenced in a study of T cell responses to AZD1222 COVID-19 vaccine. Produced via immunoSEQ multiplex PCR; TCRdb's table is partial and in-frame only. The sample has more than 95,000 clones, around nine tenths seen once. The specimen was peripheral blood, collected on day 0 of AZD1222 vaccination. Receptors originate from an adult in good health. The conserved cysteine and the conserved F or W are not part of the CDR3 here. Expanded clones are given a class, and other clones once, few, many or no size at all.

abundance,v_gene,j_gene,CDR3aa
.,TRBV6-2/TRBV6-3,TRBJ1-2,ASSRGDVPGGYT
few,TRBV14,TRBJ1-3,ASSYGQSGNTIY
once,TRBV11-2,TRBJ2-2,ASSLELNTGELF
.,TRBV14,TRBJ2-1,ASSRTGKYNEQF
.,TRBV3-1/TRBV3-2,TRBJ2-1,ASSKMGFEQF
.,TRBV28,TRBJ2-6,ASSLTPGSGPGANVLT
.,TRBV9,TRBJ1-2,ASKGTGLYGYT
.,TRBV7-6,TRBJ1-3,ASSLGQGLGNTIY
.,TRBV2,TRBJ1-2,ASYGGMGYGYT
few,TRBV6-5,TRBJ1-1,ASSYTLTAGGTEAF
.,TRBV7-8,TRBJ1-5,ASSPRDSTNQPQH
.,TRBV11-2,TRBJ1-4,ASSPDRGSEKLF
.,TRBV27,TRBJ2-2,ASSSHNTGELF
.,TRBV5-6,TRBJ1-4,ASSPQTGRGLF
.,TRBV25-1,TRBJ2-1,ASSDSRGNEQF
.,TRBV21-1,TRBJ2-5,ASSCINDREAQETQY
.,TRBV6-5,TRBJ2-7,ASSLTTGGVYEQY
.,TRBV6-4,TRBJ2-1,ASGTLGWASYNEQF
.,TRBV5-1,TRBJ2-7,ASSLGDYEQY
.,TRBV6-5,TRBJ1-2,ASSSGSYGYT
.,TRBV7-2,TRBJ1-2,ASSGTTGGNYGYT
.,TRBV30,TRBJ2-1,AWRRQGNYNEQF
.,TRBV25-1,TRBJ2-2,ASSGGVYGTGELF
.,TRBV27,TRBJ2-3,ASSRYGAGVGGALTDTQY
.,TRBV18,TRBJ1-1,ASSNGRNTEAF
.,TRBV4-3,TRBJ2-3,ASSQEGLASRTDTQY
.,TRBV4-2,TRBJ2-7,ASSPIPGQEQY
.,TRBV19,TRBJ2-7,ATSGGTSYEQY
.,TRBV4-3,TRBJ1-3,ASSHGQGRASGNTIY
.,TRBV19,TRBJ1-5,ASSMDSNQPQH
.,TRBV3-1/TRBV3-2,TRBJ2-4,ASSQDAGTKNIQY
.,TRBV28,TRBJ2-1,ASSLGGSLDEQF
few,TRBV6-2/TRBV6-3,TRBJ1-1,ASSYSEERRAF
.,TRBV9,TRBJ1-4,ASSVAGGEKLF
.,TRBV6-5,TRBJ2-1,ASSYEPSSYNEQF